The present T cell receptor beta chain was sequenced within a study of T cell responses to AZD1222 COVID-19 vaccine. General study points: Spike-specific TCR depth and breadth grew after two AZD1222 doses. It should be noted that donors were predominantly white British and more often female, and clonal diversity was possibly underestimated. The number of AZD1222 recipients seropositive at baseline was only five or six. Distributed over spike, vaccine-associated CD4 TCRs predominated at 160-218 and 743-854.

V shed 5 bases, J shed 5 bases, and the junction held 5 bases outside the gene matches. Germline CDR1 SEHNR, CDR2 FQNEAQ (reference sequence). This CDR3 region has 15 residues. With respect to this clone: Its cognate antigen is unknown.

TCRdb keeps only in-frame clones here, not all; method: immunoSEQ multiplex PCR. Of about 130,000 clones in the sample, 85% to 90% were seen once. The sequence was collected from an adult who received the AZD1222 COVID-19 vaccine. The rearrangement joins TRBV7-9 to TRBJ2-5; 13 positions match TRBD2. This sample comprised peripheral blood, obtained 28 days after the second AZD1222 dose. The CDR3 region has the DNA TGTGCCAGCAGCCCACTAGCGGGGGGGCGCGAGACCCAGTACTTC. It yields the protein CASSPLAGGRETQYF.